Listed below are T cell receptor beta chains from one sample, sequenced in a study of T cell changes during pregnancy in multiple sclerosis. Profiling relied on immunoSEQ multiplex PCR, and the TCRdb table lists in-frame clones only, not all of them. This sample yields about 63,000 clones, of which around 93% are seen a single time; around 3% belongs to the top ten. The specimen was CD8+ T cells from peripheral blood mononuclear cells, collected in the second trimester of pregnancy. These receptors all come from a female donor with multiple sclerosis, enrolled in a pregnancy study. CDR3s include the opening cysteine and the closing phenylalanine or tryptophan.

v_gene: TRBV4-1
len: 15
CDR3aa: CASSQEQFSNTEAFF

v_gene: TRBV27
len: 15
CDR3aa: CASSGTSGELLEQYF

v_gene: TRBV19
len: 15
CDR3aa: CASSIFLGGAYEQYF

v_gene: TRBV7-3
len: 15
CDR3aa: CASSYGTGPSYEQYF

v_gene: TRBV28
len: 16
CDR3aa: CASSKQGPGGWDEQFF

v_gene: TRBV27
len: 14
CDR3aa: CASSFGDNSYEQYF

v_gene: TRBV4-2
len: 16
CDR3aa: CASSQEGTSSYNEQFF

v_gene: TRBV14
len: 16
CDR3aa: CASSQVTGSSTDTQYF

v_gene: TRBV7-9
len: 12
CDR3aa: CASSSGHQPQHF

v_gene: TRBV5-5
len: 13
CDR3aa: CASDGRLPNEQFF

v_gene: TRBV7-6
len: 16
CDR3aa: CASSLEGGRAYNEQFF

v_gene: TRBV4-1
len: 12
CDR3aa: CASSPGNTEAFF

v_gene: TRBV6-5
len: 13
CDR3aa: CASSTSGRDEQFF

v_gene: TRBV27
len: 19
CDR3aa: CASSPLLTTSGRNTGELFF